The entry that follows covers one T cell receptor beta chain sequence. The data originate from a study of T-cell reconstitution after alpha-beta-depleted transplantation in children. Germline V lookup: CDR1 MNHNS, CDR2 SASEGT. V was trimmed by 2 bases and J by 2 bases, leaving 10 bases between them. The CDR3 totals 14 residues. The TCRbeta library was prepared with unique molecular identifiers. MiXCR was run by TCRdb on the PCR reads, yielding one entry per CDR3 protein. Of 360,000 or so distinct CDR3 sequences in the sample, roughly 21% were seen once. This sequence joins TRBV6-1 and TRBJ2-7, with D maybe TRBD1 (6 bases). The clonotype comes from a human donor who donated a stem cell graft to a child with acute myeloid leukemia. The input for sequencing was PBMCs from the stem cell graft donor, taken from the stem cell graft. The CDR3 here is CASSEIAGAYEQYF. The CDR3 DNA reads TGTGCCAGCAGTGAAATCGCAGGGGCCTACGAGCAGTACTTC.